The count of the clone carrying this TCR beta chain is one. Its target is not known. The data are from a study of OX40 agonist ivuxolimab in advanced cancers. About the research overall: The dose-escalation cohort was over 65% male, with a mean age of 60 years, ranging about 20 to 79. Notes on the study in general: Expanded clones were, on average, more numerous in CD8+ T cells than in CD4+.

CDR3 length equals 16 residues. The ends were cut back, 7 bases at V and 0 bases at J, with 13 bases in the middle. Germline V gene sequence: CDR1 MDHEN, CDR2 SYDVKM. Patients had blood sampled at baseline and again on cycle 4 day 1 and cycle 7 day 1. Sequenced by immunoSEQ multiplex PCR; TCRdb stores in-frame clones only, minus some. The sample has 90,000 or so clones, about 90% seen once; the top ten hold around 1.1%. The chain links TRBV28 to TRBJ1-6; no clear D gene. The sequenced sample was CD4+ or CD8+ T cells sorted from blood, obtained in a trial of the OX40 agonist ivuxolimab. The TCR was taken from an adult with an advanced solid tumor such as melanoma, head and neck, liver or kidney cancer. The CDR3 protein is CASIEAITSYNSPLHF. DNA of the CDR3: TGTGCCAGCATAGAGGCGATCACCTCCTATAATTCACCCCTCCACTTT.